The TCR beta chain described here comes from a study of CD8+ T cells in alopecia areata (dated by TCRdb to 2016 to 2019). Study-level background: The study used high-throughput TCRbeta sequencing to examine T cell clonal expansion in alopecia areata, in both the C3H/HeJ mouse model and human patients. On the human side, TCRbeta sequencing was run on scalp tissue and on sorted CD4+ and CD8+ peripheral blood T cells from healthy controls and from alopecia areata patients with either patchy or totalis/universalis disease. Scalp clonality was compared among normal scalp (n=4), patchy alopecia areata scalp (n=8), and alopecia totalis/universalis scalp (n=8). RNA came from the PAXgene miRNA kit for fixed scalp, the miRNeasy kit for PBMCs, and the RNeasy kit for mouse skin. TCRbeta CDR3 regions were amplified by immunoSEQ multiplex PCR with 35 Vbeta forward and 13 Jbeta reverse primers. The research as a whole found: Scalp TCR repertoire analysis is complicated because resident alphabeta T cells in normal human skin are also sequenced, whereas mouse skin is dominated by gammadelta T cells. Higher clonality and more expanded CD8+ clones were observed in lesional scalp than in normal scalp, particularly in alopecia totalis/universalis, a finding suggestive of antigenic drive. TCR sequences shared between patients were less clear than in mice, possibly partly because of HLA diversity in the patient population.

Concerning this clone: Its antigen is unknown. Base quality data are lacking; no much larger clone is found one base away.

PBMCs were isolated by density centrifugation and stained for CD3, CD4 and CD8, after which CD4+ and CD8+ T cells were sorted on a FACSAria. Unaffected controls provided scalp biopsies and blood samples. The library relied on the immunoSEQ multiplex PCR assay. RNA was extracted from all samples and reverse transcribed into cDNA, which served as template for TCR sequencing. SuperScript III was used to make first-strand cDNA, primed with a 2:1 mix of oligo-dT and random hexamers. A synthetic immune receptor repertoire was used to gauge amplification bias, and whatever bias remained was removed computationally. The published analysis was carried out like this. Raw reads were preprocessed to remove errors, and CDR3 was defined by IMGT conventions from the conserved cysteine to phenylalanine. Clonality was calculated as 1 minus Shannon entropy normalized by log2 of the number of productive unique TCRs. Whether each scalp clone was CD4 or CD8 was inferred by checking scalp TCRbeta sequences against the CD4 and CD8 repertoires from sorted blood. TCRdb re-hosts the immuneACCESS table, in-frame sequences only. Its copies lack some clones; in the studies checked, an unresolved V gene accounts for under half of them, and the cause for the rest is not known. That table supplies the V and J calls and clone size; D and trimming were determined from the DNA. This sample comprises more than 95,000 clones, over 60% of them detected only once. The ten largest clonotypes hold 2.5% to 3% of the sample.

The CDR3 runs 13 residues from the cysteine to the phenylalanine. Only the CDR3 portion is preserved as DNA: 39 bases, with reading frame beginning at the first base. In the germline V gene, CDR1 corresponds to LGHNA and CDR2 to YNFKEQ. V is pared back by 2 bases and J by 8 bases, with 9 bases lying between the germline termini. The sample was CD4+ T cells sorted from blood. The TCR originated in a human donor in good health. The chain was built from TRBV4-2 and TRBJ1-4; no confident D gene assignment can be made. Read as DNA, the sequence is TGTGCCAGCAGCCAAACGGAGGACGAAAAACTGTTTTTT. Its protein product is CASSQTEDEKLFF.